These T cell receptor beta chains were read from a single sample in a study of cytomegalovirus exposure and HLA in healthy donors. Clones were sequenced by immunoSEQ multiplex PCR, and TCRdb holds only the in-frame ones, with some missing. The sample lists some 130,000 clones, about 72% seen once, with 1.6% in the top ten. Sequencing used PBMCs. The source is a man aged 30-40 years in good health and CMV-seropositive. The CDR3 runs from the conserved cysteine through the conserved F or W. Fields, in order: D gene, clone size, V gene, J gene, CDR3 protein, CDR3 DNA. D genes are given only for firm matches. Clone size is stated in some rows and not others, as once, few, many or a class when expanded.

TRBD2	NA	TRBV5-1	TRBJ2-3	CASSLDQRLAGGTDTQYF	TGCGCCAGCAGCTTAGACCAGAGACTAGCGGGAGGGACAGATACGCAGTATTTT
NA	NA	TRBV4-1	TRBJ1-2	CASSQEHSFGGYTF	TGCGCCAGCAGCCAAGAACATTCTTTTGGCGGCTACACCTTC
NA	NA	TRBV4-2	TRBJ2-7	CASSQDGGRTYGEQYF	TGTGCCAGCAGCCAAGATGGGGGCAGGACCTACGGAGAGCAGTACTTC
TRBD1	few	TRBV7-9	TRBJ2-5	CASSAPTGVSQETQYF	TGTGCCAGCAGCGCCCCCACAGGGGTGAGTCAAGAGACCCAGTACTTC
NA	NA	TRBV28	TRBJ1-2	CASRTPGLGPYGYTF	TGTGCCAGCAGAACCCCGGGCTTGGGGCCCTATGGCTACACCTTC
NA	NA	TRBV6-4	TRBJ1-5	CASRLDRNGNNQPQHF	TGTGCCAGCAGGCTAGACAGGAACGGAAACAATCAGCCCCAGCATTTT
TRBD1	NA	TRBV6-5	TRBJ1-2	CASRNDRGQGYGYTF	TGTGCCAGCAGAAATGACAGGGGGCAGGGCTATGGCTACACCTTC
NA	NA	TRBV4-2	TRBJ2-1	CATSTLRGGNEQFF	TGTGCCACCAGCACCCTTCGAGGAGGCAATGAGCAGTTCTTC
NA	NA	TRBV6-5	TRBJ1-2	CASSSPSRYGYTF	TGTGCCAGCAGTTCCCCTTCGAGGTATGGCTACACCTTC
NA	NA	TRBV12-5	TRBJ2-3	CASGPHPKLTTSRPTSTDTQYF	TGTGCTAGTGGTCCCCACCCCAAACTAACGACTAGTCGTCCAACTAGCACAGATACGCAGTATTTT
NA	NA	TRBV5-1	TRBJ2-7	CASTPQTSSYEQYF	TGCGCCAGCACCCCACAGACTAGCTCCTACGAGCAGTACTTC
TRBD1	once	TRBV28	TRBJ1-2	CASSPPTGGYGYTF	TGTGCCAGCAGTCCCCCGACAGGGGGTTATGGCTACACCTTC
NA	NA	TRBV21-1	TRBJ2-7	CASSKGGLGSGSYEQYF	TGTGCCAGCAGCAAAGGGGGCCTAGGTAGCGGTTCCTACGAGCAGTACTTC
TRBD2	NA	TRBV27	TRBJ2-7	CASSPRLATTYEQYF	TGTGCCAGCAGTCCCCGACTAGCGACCACTTACGAGCAGTACTTC